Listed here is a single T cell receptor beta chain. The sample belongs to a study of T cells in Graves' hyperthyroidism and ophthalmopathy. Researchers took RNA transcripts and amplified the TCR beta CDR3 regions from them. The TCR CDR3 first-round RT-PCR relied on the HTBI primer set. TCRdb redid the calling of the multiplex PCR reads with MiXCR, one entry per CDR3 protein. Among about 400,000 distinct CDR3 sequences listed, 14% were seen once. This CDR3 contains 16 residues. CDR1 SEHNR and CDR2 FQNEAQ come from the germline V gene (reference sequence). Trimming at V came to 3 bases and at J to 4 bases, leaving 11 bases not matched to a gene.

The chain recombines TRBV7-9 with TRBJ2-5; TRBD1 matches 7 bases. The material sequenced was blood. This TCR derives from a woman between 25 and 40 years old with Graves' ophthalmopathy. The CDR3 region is CASSLPGPGQRETQYF. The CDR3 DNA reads TGTGCCAGCAGCTTGCCGGGACCGGGACAGCGAGAGACCCAGTACTTC.